The 25 T cell receptor beta chains below were found in one sample sequenced in a study of shared clonotypes between healthy human individuals. Sequencing used immunoSEQ multiplex PCR; TCRdb keeps in-frame clones, though not all of them. The sample lists 450,000 to 600,000 clones, roughly 85% seen once, with approximately 12% in the top ten. Sequenced material: PBMCs. The receptor set was obtained from a woman between 35 and 50 years old in good health. Some clones in this sample may be carry-over from other donors' samples.

This clone was seen once. A read error is the likely source, as a far larger clone sits one nucleotide away. At the DNA level, this CDR3 is encoded by other sequences in the same sample as well. Here the CDR3 reads CASSLEVNTEAFF. Here the CDR3 DNA reads TGCGCCAGCAGCTTAGAGGTGAACACTGAAGCTTTCTTT. This chain links TRBV5-1 with TRBJ1-1; D is uncertain. The CDR3 is 13 residues long. CDR1 and CDR2 from the germline V gene are SGHRS and YFSETQ. Trimming left V 2 bases short and J 0 bases short, with 5 bases between.

The rearrangement joins TRBV5-1 to TRBJ1-2; no reliable D call. Trimming pared 0 bases from V and 8 bases from J, leaving 11 bases between. CDR1 and CDR2 from the germline V gene are SGHRS and YFSETQ. This CDR3 spans 13 amino acids. CDR3 DNA sequence: TGCGCCAGCAGCTTGGGACGGAGCTTGGGCTACACCTTC. This codes for CASSLGRSLGYTF. Complete variable domain (other parts from reference TRBV5-1 and TRBJ1-2): KAGVTQTPRYLIKTRGQQVTLSCSPISGHRSVSWYQQTPGQGLQFLFEYFSETQRNKGNFPGRFSGRQFSNSRSEMNVSTLELGDSALYLCASSLGRSLGYTFGSGTRLTVV.

The chain recombines TRBV9 with TRBJ2-5; D may match TRBD1 or TRBD2 (6 bases each). Trimming stripped 3 bases from V and 2 bases from J, with 14 bases between. Germline CDR1 and CDR2: SGDLS and YYNGEE. The CDR3 spans 15 residues. The CDR3 protein is CASSEGGGNQETQYF. DNA of the CDR3: TGTGCCAGCAGCGAGGGGGGAGGCAATCAAGAGACCCAGTACTTC.

V gene TRBV6-5 combines with J gene TRBJ2-3, with 8 bases aligning to TRBD1. The J segment lost 5 bases and the V segment lost 0 bases, leaving 7 bases of the junction unmatched. This CDR3 spans 16 amino acids. The germline CDR1 and CDR2 sequences are MNHEY and SVGAGI. The CDR3 spells CASSYSQGAGGDTQYF. CDR3 bases: TGTGCCAGCAGTTACTCGCAGGGGGCTGGTGGAGATACGCAGTATTTT.

The CDR3 DNA reads as TGCGCCAGCAGCTTGGGAAAGGAAACTGAAGCTTTCTTT. Its translation is CASSLGKETEAFF. The chain employs TRBV5-1 and TRBJ1-1, with unresolved D. The V gene's germline CDR1 is SGHRS and CDR2 YFSETQ. V was pared by 0 bases and J by 5 bases, with 8 bases between. The CDR3 consists of 13 residues.

This sequence joins TRBV28 and TRBJ2-1, with D possibly TRBD1 on 5 matching bases. The germline CDR1 and CDR2 sequences are MDHEN and SYDVKM. There are 24 residues in the CDR3. Trimming took 0 bases from V and 0 from J, leaving 33 bases between them. CDR3 loop: CASSLCRLFFMGLGPTLSYNEQFF. CDR3 DNA: TGTGCCAGCAGTTTATGCCGTTTATTTTTCATGGGGCTCGGCCCTACTCTCTCCTACAATGAGCAGTTCTTC.

V is TRBV5-6 and J is TRBJ2-2, with D possibly matching TRBD1 (5 bases). The CDR3 spans 14 residues. Per the germline V gene, CDR1 is SGHDT and CDR2 is YYEEEE. V lost 2 bases, J lost 5 bases, and 10 bases lay in between. The CDR3 is CASSFSSGTGELFF. CDR3 bases: TGTGCCAGCAGCTTTTCATCAGGGACCGGGGAGCTGTTTTTT.

The chain uses TRBV4-1 and TRBJ2-3; D perhaps matches TRBD2 (6 bases). V lost 4 bases to trimming and J lost 0 bases, with 11 bases between them. CDR1 and CDR2 (germline): MGHRA, YSYEKL. The CDR3 is 15 residues long. CDR3 loop: CASSLGTLSTDTQYF. The CDR3 nucleotides read TGCGCCAGCAGCCTCGGGACTTTGAGCACAGATACGCAGTATTTT.

This clone was seen at least ten times. Additional DNA sequences in this sample encode the identical CDR3. The chain carries TRBV7-3 and TRBJ2-2, with D uncertain. The CDR3 has 14 amino acids. V was pared by 2 bases and J by 2 bases, with 6 bases between. In germline, CDR1 is SGHTA, CDR2 FQGTGA. The CDR3 sequence: CASSLGLNTGELFF. The CDR3 DNA sequence: TGTGCCAGCAGCTTAGGGCTTAACACCGGGGAGCTGTTTTTT.

The rearrangement uses TRBV18 and TRBJ2-5; 8 bases align to TRBD1. CDR1 is KGHSH, CDR2 LQKENI, per germline. The CDR3 has 14 residues. V lost 2 bases to trimming and J lost 2 bases; unmatched junction nucleotides: 1. The CDR3 loop is CASSPRDRQETQYF. As DNA, the CDR3 is TGTGCCAGCTCACCAAGGGACAGGCAAGAGACCCAGTACTTC.

The rearrangement links TRBV25-1 to TRBJ2-3; perhaps TRBD2 as D (7 bases). V shed 5 bases and J shed 5 bases, with 11 bases lying between them. CDR3 length: 13 residues. Germline lookup yields CDR1 MGHDK and CDR2 SYGVNS. The CDR3 reads CASSPRGGDTQYF. The DNA of the CDR3 is TGTGCCAGCAGTCCTAGGGGGGGAGATACGCAGTATTTT.

V and J are TRBV5-1 and TRBJ2-1; 7 bases fit TRBD1. Germline assignment: CDR1 SGHRS and CDR2 YFSETQ. Trimming at V came to 7 bases and at J to 6 bases, leaving 13 bases not matched to a gene. The CDR3 runs 15 residues. The CDR3 nucleotides read TGCGCCAGCCTACCCGAGGGACAGATCTTCAATGAGCAGTTCTTC. Its protein is CASLPEGQIFNEQFF.

This chain links TRBV6-1 with TRBJ2-7; no reliable D call. CDR3 length: 14 residues. From germline, CDR1 is MNHNS and CDR2 SASEGT. Deletions cut 1 base from V and 3 bases from J, with 10 bases between. CDR3 sequence (DNA): TGTGCCAGCAGTGAAGACGGGTCAGTCTACGAGCAGTACTTC. Its protein product is CASSEDGSVYEQYF.

As regards this clone: The junction departs from germline at one end; a sequencing error may be responsible. V gene TRBV18 combines with J gene TRBJ2-3; unclear D gene. This CDR3 is built from 14 residues. Per germline, CDR1 KGHSH and CDR2 LQKENI. DNA for the CDR3: TGTGCCAGCTCACCATCAGCGAACACAGATACGCAGTGTTTT. Translated, it gives CASSPSANTDTQCF. The complete variable domain, with remaining parts taken from reference TRBV18 and TRBJ2-3, reads NAGVMQNPRHLVRRRGQEARLRCSPMKGHSHVYWYRQLPEEGLKFMVYLQKENIIDESGMPKERFSAEFPKEGPSILRIQQVVRGDSAAYFCASSPSANTDTQCFGPGTRLTVL.

The chain has TRBV30 and TRBJ1-5; no clear D. Trimming took off 3 bases at V and 9 bases at J, with 15 bases between the two ends. The CDR3 runs to 13 residues. Germline lookup yields CDR1 GTSNPN and CDR2 SVGIG (reference sequence). The CDR3 DNA reads TGTGCCTGGAGCTCCGGACCTATCACGCCCCAGCATTTT. Its translation is CAWSSGPITPQHF.

This rearrangement joins TRBV11-2 to TRBJ1-1; D unclear. V was shortened by 1 base and J by 1 base, with 7 bases between the two germline ends. CDR1 SGHAT and CDR2 FQNNGV come from the germline V gene. This CDR3 region has 14 residues. The CDR3 loop reads CASSLAPGNTEAFF. The CDR3 coding sequence is TGTGCCAGCAGCTTAGCTCCGGGGAACACTGAAGCTTTCTTT.

This CDR3 reads CASSSPILAGGRDEQFF. CDR3 nucleotides: TGTGCCAGCAGTTCCCCGATACTAGCGGGAGGGAGGGATGAGCAGTTCTTC. The chain combines TRBV28 with TRBJ2-1, with 13 bases identical to TRBD2. CDR1 is MDHEN and CDR2 is SYDVKM in the germline V gene. V trimming: 4 bases; J trimming: 8 bases; junction bases outside the gene matches: 11. There are 17 residues in the CDR3.

The CDR3, as DNA: TGTGCCAGCTCACCGGACTACAAACGACAGGGCCAAGAGACCCAGTACTTC. Its translation: CASSPDYKRQGQETQYF. This rearrangement joins TRBV18 to TRBJ2-5; D is possibly TRBD1 (7 bases). Trimming stripped 3 bases from V and 1 base from J, with 18 bases between. The germline V gene encodes CDR1 KGHSH and CDR2 LQKENI. The CDR3 sequence is 17 residues long.

The chain has TRBV28 and TRBJ2-3, with D uncertain. Between the trimmed V and J ends, which lost 5 bases and 0 bases, there was a span of 12 bases. The CDR3 covers 15 residues. CDR1 and CDR2 from the germline V gene are MDHEN and SYDVKM. CDR3 in DNA: TGTGCCAGCAGTACGACCGACGCTAGCACAGATACGCAGTATTTT. The encoded protein is CASSTTDASTDTQYF. Drawing the rest from reference TRBV28 and TRBJ2-3, the complete variable domain is DVKVTQSSRYLVKRTGEKVFLECVQDMDHENMFWYRQDPGLGLRLIYFSYDVKMKEKGDIPEGYSVSREKKERFSLILESASTNQTSMYLCASSTTDASTDTQYFGPGTRLTVL.

The table lists this clone with a few counts. The J gene is TRBJ2-2, the V gene TRBV28, with 7 bases lining up with TRBD2. Germline V gives CDR1 MDHEN, CDR2 SYDVKM. CDR3 size: 13 residues. The ends lost 11 bases at V and 6 bases at J; junction bases unmatched: 9. Here the CDR3 reads CAARRRESGELFF. For the CDR3, the DNA is TGTGCCGCACGCAGGCGGGAGTCCGGGGAGCTGTTTTTT.

The V and J genes are TRBV6-1 and TRBJ2-7; D unresolved. This CDR3 is 13 amino acids long. Germline lookup yields CDR1 MNHNS and CDR2 SASEGT. V was cut by 8 bases and J by 6 bases, with 17 bases left in between. CDR3 protein: CASEVGSSFEQYF. The CDR3 coding sequence is TGTGCCAGCGAGGTAGGGTCTTCATTCGAGCAGTACTTC.

The chain combines TRBV4-3 with TRBJ1-4, with D maybe TRBD1 (5 bases). V lost 3 bases to trimming and J lost 0 bases, with 11 bases between them. CDR3 length: 16 amino acids. Germline V lookup: CDR1 LGHNA, CDR2 YSLEER. DNA of the CDR3: TGCGCCAGCAGCCAGAATGACAGAACAACTAATGAAAAACTGTTTTTT. Translating it yields CASSQNDRTTNEKLFF.

The chain links TRBV2 to TRBJ1-1, with 12 bases fitting TRBD1. This CDR3 region has 16 residues. V lost 10 bases, J lost 1 base, and 10 bases stayed unmatched. CDR1 is SNHLY, CDR2 FYNNEI, per germline. The DNA of the CDR3 is TGTGCCAAGACGTGGGGACAGGGGGCGAGGAACACTGAAGCTTTCTTT. It translates to CAKTWGQGARNTEAFF.

The rearrangement uses TRBV25-1 and TRBJ2-1, with TRBD2 matching 10 bases. The germline gives CDR1 MGHDK, CDR2 SYGVNS. CDR3 size: 15 residues. Germline trimming cut 3 bases from V and 6 bases from J; bases unmatched to any gene: 5. The DNA of the CDR3 is TGTGCCAGCAGTGAGGCTAGCGGGAGTGGCAATGAGCAGTTCTTC. It encodes CASSEASGSGNEQFF.

The chain carries TRBV19 and TRBJ1-6; D is unresolved. The CDR3 totals 12 residues. Germline V CDR1 and CDR2: LNHDA, SQIVND (reference sequence). The V gene lost 5 bases and the J gene lost 9 bases, with 8 bases spanning the gap. Here the CDR3 DNA reads TGTGCCAGTAGTGCAGTGGGTTCACCCCTCCACTTT. Translation gives CASSAVGSPLHF. Filled out from reference TRBV19 and TRBJ1-6, the complete variable domain reads DGGITQSPKYLFRKEGQNVTLSCEQNLNHDAMYWYRQDPGQGLRLIYYSQIVNDFQKGDIAEGYSVSREKKESFPLTVTSAQKNPTAFYLCASSAVGSPLHFGNGTRLTVT.